Listed below are T cell receptor beta chains from one sample, sequenced in a study of identical twins. TCRdb called the 5' RACE reads again in MiXCR, with one record for every CDR3 protein. The repertoire consists of roughly 480,000 distinct CDR3 sequences, with around 24% occurring once and the leading ten covering 2.9%. This sample also appeared in a second study, on T cells expressing NK-cell markers.

The sample consisted of CD4+ T cells sorted from blood. These receptors were taken from a young woman in good health. Each CDR3 is given with its conserved first and last residue. D genes are given only for firm matches. For some rows the clone size is stated as once, few or many, or as a class when expanded; others skip it.

d_call,v_call,clone_size,j_call,cdr3_aa,cdr3_nt
-,TRBV29-1,-,TRBJ1-1,CSAGDIRAFF,TGCAGCGCAGGGGACATTCGAGCTTTCTTT
TRBD2,TRBV5-4,-,TRBJ2-1,CASSLSSGGLDEQFF,TGTGCCAGCAGCCTATCTAGCGGGGGATTGGATGAGCAGTTCTTC
TRBD1,TRBV20-1,-,TRBJ1-2,CSATTRGTGVFGYTF,TGCAGTGCTACTACCCGGGGAACAGGGGTTTTCGGCTACACCTTC
-,TRBV29-1,-,TRBJ1-1,CSVGDLLEAFF,TGCAGCGTTGGCGACCTCCTTGAAGCTTTCTTT
TRBD1,TRBV7-2,few,TRBJ1-5,CASSQGQPNQPQHF,TGTGCCAGCAGCCAGGGACAGCCGAATCAGCCCCAGCATTTT
TRBD1,TRBV19,-,TRBJ1-3,CASSWQGDSGNTIYF,TGTGCCAGTAGTTGGCAGGGGGACTCTGGAAACACCATATATTTT
-,TRBV27,-,TRBJ1-1,CASSFIGGRAEAFF,TGTGCCAGCAGTTTTATCGGGGGCAGGGCTGAAGCTTTCTTT
-,TRBV10-2,few,TRBJ2-2,CASKSSGPGELFF,TGCGCCAGCAAGTCCTCAGGGCCCGGGGAGCTGTTTTTT
-,TRBV11-2,few,TRBJ2-1,CASSLERGAGSNEQFF,TGTGCCAGCAGCTTAGAGAGGGGTGCCGGGAGCAATGAGCAGTTCTTC
TRBD2,TRBV29-1,-,TRBJ2-5,CSVPGLAGDPTGETQYF,TGCAGCGTTCCTGGACTAGCGGGAGACCCTACTGGGGAGACCCAGTACTTC